This TCR beta chain is drawn from a study of T cell responses to AZD1222 COVID-19 vaccine (dated by TCRdb to the early 2020s). Concerning the study at large: A total of 233 trial participants underwent TCR sequencing, of whom some 200 had received two doses of AZD1222 and roughly 26 had received two doses of the MenACWY control vaccine. Trial participants were enrolled by age into 18-55, 56-69 and 70-plus year subgroups, with approximately 150, 30 and 60 TCR-sequenced participants respectively.

The research as a whole found: No day 14 peak-response samples were available, so repertoires were characterized only after the peak T cell response. Vaccine-associated CD4 TCRs spanned the whole spike protein, with dominant responses in regions 160-218 and 743-854. Conclusions about previously exposed vaccinees are limited because only a handful of AZD1222 recipients were SARS-CoV-2 seropositive at baseline. After two AZD1222 doses, spike-specific TCR breadth and depth were significantly higher than at day 0 and than in MenACWY recipients. Participants were mostly white British, with more females than males. The authors suggested clonal diversity may have been underestimated. Epitopes outside the regions mutated in the B.1.351 and B.1.1.7 variants were reportedly recognized by nearly half of the unique spike-specific TCRs. The 56-69-year group was small, and its depth increase did not reach significance, likely because of low power.

The CDR3 has 14 amino acids, counting the end cysteine and phenylalanine. Kept here is only the CDR3 DNA, which spans 42 bases and is read in frame from base 1. Trimming takes 4 bases off V and 2 bases off J; junction bases not matched to a gene: 4. CDR1 and CDR2 (GTSNPN, SVGIG) derive from the germline V gene (reference sequence). The CDR3 regions of human TCRbeta chains were analyzed by immunosequencing. In the authors' own workflow: TCRs in the repertoires were compared against a reference library of SARS-CoV-2-specific TCRs that had been generated with the MIRA antigen-specificity platform. Breadth meant the fraction of unique TCRs that were SARS-CoV-2-associated, whereas depth meant the fraction of total T cells that were SARS-CoV-2-associated. Each spike-specific TCR was assigned to its reactive spike region and to a CD4 or CD8 class using the MIRA data. Log10-transformed breadth and depth values were compared by one-way ANOVA with Sidak's multiple comparisons tests. This is the immuneACCESS table as TCRdb keeps it, with only in-frame sequences that have V and J called. A part of the clones is gone; compared with another copy, unresolved V genes explain less than half, and the rest is unexplained. The V and J calls and clone size come from that table; D and trimming were worked out from the DNA. The sample table records over 110,000 clones; around nine tenths of these occur just once. The top ten clonotypes cover approximately 9% of the sample.

Per the publication, the time point label means: about 28 days (+/-7) after the second vaccine dose. AZD1222 recipients with second doses at about 4 weeks or about 12 weeks were pooled, because spike-specific TCR depth and breadth did not differ between schedules. The vaccinee samples were drawn from two UK trials, COV001 and COV002, one of which was a single-blind randomized controlled phase 2/3 trial testing AZD1222 (ChAdOx1 nCoV-19) in healthy adults. Trial participant PBMC samples were collected at day 0 and day 28 after the second dose for TCRbeta chain sequencing. A note on this clone: The specificity of this receptor is unknown. No clone much larger than this one lies a single base away; base qualities are absent.

Material: peripheral blood, obtained 28 days after the second AZD1222 dose. The rearrangement combines TRBV30 with TRBJ2-1, with 8 bases in between that match TRBD1. The origin of this receptor is an adult who received the AZD1222 COVID-19 vaccine. The DNA sequence reads TGTGCCTGGACCGGACAGGGACCCTACAATGAGCAGTTCTTC. Its protein product is CAWTGQGPYNEQFF.